The present TCR beta chain was sequenced within a study of shared clonotypes between healthy human individuals. Study results and limitations: Rarefaction analysis demonstrated incomplete sorted-subset sequencing notwithstanding large depth. Clonotypes shared by all four donors outscored non-shared clonotypes in generation probability.

A word on this clone: Its antigen is not known.

This CDR3 is 16 amino acids long. The J segment lost 6 bases and the V segment lost 2 bases, leaving 7 bases of the junction unmatched. CDR1 and CDR2 (germline): KGHSH, LQKENI. Clones were read by immunoSEQ multiplex PCR, and TCRdb kept only the in-frame ones, dropping some. The sample holds approximately 2,000,000 clones, 85% to 95% seen once. V is TRBV18 and J is TRBJ2-7; 13 bases line up with TRBD2. The sequence derives from a man aged 18 to 35 in good health. Some clones in this sample may be carry-over from other donors' samples. Sample: naive CD4+ T cells from PBMCs. Subset given: CD45RA+ positively selected. DNA of the CDR3: TGTGCCAGCTCACCAGGACTAGCGGGAGCTGTGTCCGAGCAGTACTTC. Protein: CASSPGLAGAVSEQYF.